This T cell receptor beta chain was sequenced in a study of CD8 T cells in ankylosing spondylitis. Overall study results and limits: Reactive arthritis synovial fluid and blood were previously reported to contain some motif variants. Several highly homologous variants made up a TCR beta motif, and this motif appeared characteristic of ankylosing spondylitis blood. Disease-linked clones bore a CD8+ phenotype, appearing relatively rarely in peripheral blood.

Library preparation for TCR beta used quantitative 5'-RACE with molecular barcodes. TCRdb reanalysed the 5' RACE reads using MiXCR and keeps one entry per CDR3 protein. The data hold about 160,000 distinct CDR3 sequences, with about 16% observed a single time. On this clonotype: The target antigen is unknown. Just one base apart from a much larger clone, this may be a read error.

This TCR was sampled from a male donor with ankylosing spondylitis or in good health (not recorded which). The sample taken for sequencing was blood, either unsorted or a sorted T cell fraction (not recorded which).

CDR3 amino acids: CAAVGRDTQYF. The DNA of the CDR3 is TGTGCCGCCGTAGGGAGAGATACGCAGTATTTT. V usage is TRBV28 and J usage is TRBJ2-3, with D maybe TRBD2 (5 bases). Germline-derived CDR1 and CDR2 are MDHEN and SYDVKM. Trimming shortened V by 11 bases and J by 5 bases, and 11 bases separated the two germline ends. CDR3 length equals 11 residues.